These 11 T cell receptor beta chains share one sample of origin, sequenced in a study of graft-versus-host responses after intestinal transplantation. For these receptors, no antigen is known. Here immunoSEQ multiplex PCR was the method, and the copy in TCRdb shows in-frame clones only, minus some. The sample lists around 100,000 clones, under 95% occurring once. The input for sequencing was unstimulated CD8+ T cells sorted from spleen or lymph node cells, taken before intestinal transplant. These receptors originate from a human donor who received an intestinal transplant.

This chain links TRBV12-5 with TRBJ2-3; 14 bases line up with TRBD2. The J segment lost 2 bases and the V segment lost 2 bases, leaving 9 bases of the junction unmatched. The CDR3 runs to 19 residues. CDR1 and CDR2 (germline): LGHNT, FRNRAP. CDR3 protein: CASGLLGLAGGGFTDTQYF. The CDR3 DNA follows: TGTGCTAGTGGTTTGCTCGGACTAGCGGGGGGCGGGTTCACAGATACGCAGTATTTT.

The chain links TRBV11-3 to TRBJ2-3, with a possible D match to TRBD2 (6 bases). Germline loops: CDR1 SGHNT, CDR2 YENEEA. V lost 5 bases and J lost 2, with 17 bases in between. The CDR3 totals 16 residues. CDR3 amino acids: CASSPLRDSYTDTQYF. The CDR3 nucleotides are TGTGCCAGCAGCCCCTTAAGGGACTCGTACACAGATACGCAGTATTTT.

The chain links TRBV13 to TRBJ1-1; D is unresolved. The ends were cut back, 2 bases at V and 0 bases at J, with 7 bases in the middle. CDR1 and CDR2 (germline): PRHDT, FYEKMQ (reference sequence). The CDR3 extends over 14 amino acids. The CDR3 sequence: CASSLWIMNTEAFF. The CDR3 bases are TGTGCCAGCAGCTTATGGATAATGAACACTGAAGCTTTCTTT.

This chain connects TRBV30 to TRBJ2-7; 8 nucleotides line up with TRBD1. The CDR3 is 13 amino acids. The V gene end was trimmed by 6 bases and the J gene end by 6 bases; junction bases not matched to a gene: 10. The germline CDR1 and CDR2 sequences are GTSNPN and SVGIG (reference sequence). The CDR3 loop is CACLGYRGSEQYF. The CDR3, as DNA: TGTGCCTGTCTTGGATACAGGGGGAGCGAGCAGTACTTC. Full variable domain (rest looked up from reference TRBV30 and TRBJ2-7): SQTIHQWPATLVQPVGSPLSLECTVEGTSNPNLYWYRQAAGRGLQLLFYSVGIGQISSEVPQNLSASRPQDRQFILSSKKLLLSDSGFYLCACLGYRGSEQYFGPGTRLTVT.

This chain connects TRBV27 to TRBJ2-1; D gene unclear. This CDR3 is 11 amino acids long. With 7 bases removed from V and 7 bases from J, the gap between germline ends came to 8 bases. CDR1 is MNHEY, CDR2 SMNVEV, per germline (reference sequence). This CDR3 is CASIRGNEQFF. The CDR3 DNA reads TGTGCCAGCATACGAGGAAATGAGCAGTTCTTC.

The rearrangement links TRBV11-2 to TRBJ2-3, with D perhaps TRBD1 or TRBD2 (5 bases each). The CDR3 extends over 15 amino acids. V lost 5 bases, J lost 1 base, and 13 bases lay in between. Looked up from germline, CDR1 is SGHAT and CDR2 is FQNNGV. CDR3 nucleotide sequence: TGTGCCAGCAGCCCCATGGGGGTCGGCACAGATACGCAGTATTTT. Translated: CASSPMGVGTDTQYF.

As DNA, the CDR3 is TGCGCCAGCAGTGAGTTTCGGTCACCTGGGGCAGATACGCAGTATTTT. Amino acids: CASSEFRSPGADTQYF. The chain uses TRBV10-1 and TRBJ2-3; D remains unclear. CDR3 length equals 16 residues. V lost 1 base and J 4 bases, leaving 15 bases between the germline ends. Per the germline V gene, CDR1 is WNHNN and CDR2 is SYGVQD (reference sequence).

The genes are TRBV21-1 and TRBJ2-3; the D segment call TRBD2 is taken from the table without a DNA check. TRBV21-1 is tagged as a pseudogene. The CDR3 runs 17 residues. The DNA of the CDR3 is TGTGCCAGCAGCAACCCTCTAGCGGGGGGATACACAGATACGCAGTATTTT. It encodes CASSNPLAGGYTDTQYF.

The rearrangement links TRBV10-3 to TRBJ1-1; D is ambiguous. The CDR3 contains 13 residues. Germline assignment: CDR1 ENHRY and CDR2 SYGVKD. V was shortened by 9 bases and J by 11 bases, with 22 bases between the two germline ends. The CDR3 sequence is CAIGISDNTFAFF. The DNA of the CDR3 is TGTGCCATAGGCATCAGCGATAACACTTTTGCTTTCTTT.

The CDR3 DNA follows: TGTGCCAGCAGCTTGCCGGGTAATGAGCAGTTCTTC. Its protein is CASSLPGNEQFF. The genes are TRBV5-6 and TRBJ2-1; no clear D. V was pared by 1 base and J by 7 bases, with 6 bases between. Germline V gene data show CDR1 as SGHDT and CDR2 as YYEEEE. This CDR3 is 12 amino acids long.

The rearrangement uses TRBV6-6 and TRBJ2-5; the match to TRBD2 covers 7 bases. Per the germline V gene, CDR1 is MNHNY and CDR2 is SVGAGI (reference sequence). The junction had 5 bases not matched to a gene; V was cut back by 6 bases and J by 4 bases. The CDR3 is 13 residues long. CDR3 region: CASSPREGETQYF. In DNA form, the CDR3 reads TGTGCCAGCAGCCCCAGGGAGGGAGAGACCCAGTACTTC.